This T cell receptor beta chain was profiled in a study of cytotoxic CD8 clonotypes in ibrutinib-treated CLL. Only in-frame clones appear in the TCRdb table, and some are missing; sequencing was by immunoSEQ multiplex PCR. The sample comprises about 86,000 clones, about 82% of which are singletons, and 5.4% rests with the top ten. Trimming took off 1 base at V and 1 base at J, with 10 bases between the two ends. Looked up from germline, CDR1 is MNHNS and CDR2 is SASEGT. This CDR3 is built from 15 residues. This clone was recorded once. The specimen comprised PBMCs, sampled before ibrutinib treatment. The origin of this receptor is a human donor with chronic lymphocytic leukemia. This rearrangement joins TRBV6-1 to TRBJ1-1, with a tentative D call TRBD1 (6 bases). The CDR3 DNA is TGTGCCAGCAGTGAAGATGACAGGACGAACACTGAAGCTTTCTTT. This translates into CASSEDDRTNTEAFF.